This passage covers 30 T cell receptor beta chains from one sample sequenced in a study of read filtering for tumor transcriptome and immune sequencing. From about 400 ng of RNA, a library with molecular barcoded alpha/delta and beta/gamma adaptors was made. A single record per CDR3 protein comes from TCRdb applying MiXCR to the reads. The sample lists approximately 150,000 distinct CDR3 sequences, under 15% occurring once. Sequencing input: a population of CD138-negative cells sorted from bone marrow. These receptor sequences come from a donor at least 40 years old with multiple myeloma.

This clonotype showed up many times. This chain links TRBV12-3 or TRBV12-4 with TRBJ2-7; 8 bases are a match to TRBD2. V gave up 6 bases and J gave up 7 bases; unmatched junction bases: 14. The CDR3 loop spans 15 amino acids. CDR3 nucleotides: TGTGCCAGCAGCACCTTGAGCGGGAGCGGTCGGGAGCAGTACTTC. It translates to CASSTLSGSGREQYF.

There are many counts of this clonotype. The chain combines TRBV30 with TRBJ2-1, with TRBD2 matching over 9 bases. This CDR3 has 19 amino acids. Germline V CDR1 and CDR2: GTSNPN, SVGIG (reference sequence). The V gene end was trimmed by 4 bases and the J gene end by 2 bases; junction bases not matched to a gene: 18. Here the CDR3 reads CAWTEGGLASGLTYNEQFF. The CDR3 DNA reads TGTGCCTGGACCGAAGGGGGACTAGCATCAGGGCTTACCTACAATGAGCAGTTCTTC.

The sample holds many counts of this clonotype. The chain combines TRBV7-9 with TRBJ2-1; 10 bases align to TRBD2. CDR1 and CDR2 from the germline V gene are SEHNR and FQNEAQ (reference sequence). After removal of 3 bases from V and 4 bases from J, the junction contained 6 bases not matched to a gene. The CDR3 runs 16 residues. In DNA form, the CDR3 reads TGTGCCAGCAGCTTTGGGCAGCGGGAGGGATACAATGAGCAGTTCTTC. It yields the protein CASSFGQREGYNEQFF.

To note about this clonotype: A read error may be the cause here, since a much bigger clone is one base away. V and J are TRBV7-6 and TRBJ1-1; 7 nucleotides align to TRBD1. This CDR3 contains 13 residues. Germline V gene data show CDR1 as SGHVS and CDR2 as FNYEAQ. The CDR3 nucleotides are TGTGCCAGCAGCCTGCACAGGGGAACTGAAGCTTCCTTT. This sequence encodes CASSLHRGTEASF.

This clonotype was detected ten times or more. The chain recombines TRBV7-9 with TRBJ2-3; TRBD2 agrees at 14 bases. The germline V gene encodes CDR1 SEHNR and CDR2 FQNEAQ (reference sequence). The CDR3 is 18 residues long. V shed 3 bases and J 1 base; nucleotides not matched to a gene: 6. The CDR3 region is CASSFGTSGRVGTDTQYF. DNA for the CDR3: TGTGCCAGCAGCTTTGGGACTAGCGGGAGAGTAGGCACAGATACGCAGTATTTT.

This clonotype was seen repeatedly, ten times or more. This chain uses TRBV19 with TRBJ2-1, with 7 bases aligning to TRBD1. The CDR3 sequence is 15 residues long. Per the germline V gene, CDR1 is LNHDA and CDR2 is SQIVND (reference sequence). V was clipped by 1 base and J by 8 bases; unmatched bases: 8. This chain's CDR3 is CASSIGQGLIDEQFF. In DNA, the CDR3 is TGTGCCAGTAGTATAGGACAGGGTTTAATCGATGAGCAGTTCTTC.

This clonotype appeared many times. The chain recombines TRBV6-6 with TRBJ2-5; tentatively, D is TRBD2 (6 bases). CDR1 MNHNY and CDR2 SVGAGI come from the germline V gene (reference sequence). CDR3 length: 17 residues. Trimming removed 3 bases from V and 5 bases from J, with 22 bases in between. The CDR3 region has the DNA TGTGCCAGCAGTTATTCTCCGGCTAGCGCTGCGCCGGAGACCCAGTACTTC. It codes for CASSYSPASAAPETQYF.

About this clonotype: A read error may produce the germline difference seen at one junction end. The V and J genes are TRBV27 and TRBJ2-1; perhaps D is TRBD1 or TRBD2 (5 bases each). Germline V gives CDR1 MNHEY, CDR2 SMNVEV (reference sequence). The CDR3 is 13 residues long. The CDR3 region has the DNA TGTGCCAGCAGTTTATCGAAAAGGGGTTTGAGGGTCTTC. Protein product: CASSLSKRGLRVF.

This clonotype was seen many times. The chain recombines TRBV5-1 with TRBJ2-1; D might be TRBD2 (6 bases). Trimming took off 6 bases at V and 5 bases at J, with 15 bases between the two ends. Per germline, CDR1 SGHRS and CDR2 YFSETQ. The length of the CDR3 is 14 residues. In nucleotides, the CDR3 is TGCGCCAGCAACAGGAGGGGAGAACACAATGAGCAGTTCTTC. This encodes CASNRRGEHNEQFF.

Ten or more counts support this clonotype. This sequence joins TRBV7-2 and TRBJ1-2; D is unclear. Germline V lookup: CDR1 SGHTA, CDR2 FQGNSA. V was trimmed by 1 base and J by 0 bases, leaving 15 bases between them. The CDR3 is 17 amino acids. The CDR3 protein is CASSLVYVQATNYGYTF. As DNA, the CDR3 is TGTGCCAGCAGCTTAGTATATGTCCAGGCCACTAACTATGGCTACACCTTC.

Notes on this clonotype: This likely reflects a read error, since a far larger clone is one base away. The CDR3 region is CASTRVTSERNAQYF. CDR3 sequence (DNA): TGTGCCAGCACGAGAGTCACTAGCGAGAGGAATGCGCAGTATTTT. This sequence joins TRBV2 and TRBJ1-4; 7 bases align to TRBD2. The end of the DNA is better explained by TRBJ2-3, so the J call may be wrong. Germline CDR1 SNHLY, CDR2 FYNNEI. The CDR3 is 15 residues long.

Of note for this clonotype: A much larger clone is a single base away; this may be a read error. This chain joins TRBV30 and TRBJ1-5; a weak D match, TRBD1 (5 bases). Germline V gene sequence: CDR1 GTSNPN, CDR2 SVGIG (reference sequence). V was clipped by 1 base and J by 5 bases, with 15 bases between them. This CDR3 region has 15 residues. The CDR3 coding sequence is TGTGCCTGGAGTGCACCCAACAGGCACTATCAGCCCCAGCATTTT. Translated, it gives CAWSAPNRHYQPQHF.

This clonotype was seen a few times. This sequence joins TRBV19 and TRBJ1-5; D may be TRBD1 (5 bases). The CDR3 consists of 15 residues. The V end lost 5 bases, the J end lost 2 bases, and 13 bases lay between the germline ends. Germline V gene lookup returns CDR1 LNHDA and CDR2 SQIVND (reference sequence). The CDR3 DNA sequence: TGTGCCAGTAGTCTTCCAGGGCAAGGCAATCAGCCCCAGCATTTT. It is translated as CASSLPGQGNQPQHF.

This clonotype has ten or more counts. V usage is TRBV12-5 and J usage is TRBJ2-7, with 9 nucleotides matching TRBD2. Germline V gene sequence: CDR1 LGHNT, CDR2 FRNRAP. The CDR3 contains 16 residues. J gave up 3 bases and V 2 bases, and 8 bases lay outside the gene matches. The CDR3 DNA reads TGTGCTAGTGGTTTGCCCCGGACTAGCGAGATCTACGAGCAGTACTTC. It is translated as CASGLPRTSEIYEQYF.

At least ten counts were recorded for this clonotype. The rearrangement joins TRBV5-4 to TRBJ2-5; D may be TRBD1 or TRBD2 (5 bases each). Germline CDR1 SGHNT, CDR2 YYREEE (reference sequence). V dropped 3 bases and J dropped 2 bases, with 8 bases sitting between them. The CDR3 has 13 amino acids. The CDR3 DNA is TGTGCCAGCAGCTCGGGACCTCAAGAGACCCAGTACTTC. This encodes CASSSGPQETQYF. The full variable domain, rest sourced from reference TRBV5-4 and TRBJ2-5, is ETGVTQSPTHLIKTRGQQVTLRCSSQSGHNTVSWYQQALGQGPQFIFQYYREEENGRGNFPPRFSGLQFPNYSSELNVNALELDDSALYLCASSSGPQETQYFGPGTRLLVL.

In regard to this clonotype: A much larger clone is a single base away; this may be a read error. The genes are TRBV2 and TRBJ1-1, with D unclear. V lost 6 bases and J lost 2, with 7 bases in between. In germline, CDR1 is SNHLY, CDR2 FYNNEI. CDR3 length: 12 amino acids. The CDR3 loop reads CASRSINTEAFF. The CDR3 region has the DNA TGTGCCAGCAGGAGTATTAACACTGAAGCTTTCTTT.

This clonotype came up many times. The CDR3 DNA reads as TGCGCCAGCAGCCAAGGGGCGGCAGGGATCACTGAAGCTTTCTTT. This gives the protein CASSQGAAGITEAFF. This chain joins TRBV4-1 and TRBJ1-1; D possibly corresponds to TRBD1 (5 bases). The V end lost 1 base, the J end lost 4 bases, and 13 bases lay between the germline ends. The CDR3 consists of 15 residues. The germline gives CDR1 MGHRA, CDR2 YSYEKL.

This clonotype has a single count. A read error may be the cause here, since a much bigger clone is one base away. The V and J genes are TRBV6-6 and TRBJ2-3, with TRBD1 as a possible D gene (6 bases). Germline V gives CDR1 MNHNY, CDR2 SVGAGI (reference sequence). The CDR3 runs 17 residues. Here the CDR3 reads CASSYPQGYSSTDTLYF. CDR3 nucleotides: TGTGCCAGCAGTTACCCCCAGGGGTATTCTAGCACAGATACGCTGTATTTT.

This clonotype was observed at least ten times. CDR3 in DNA: TGTGCCAGCAGTTACTCCCACGGAGGAATGAACACTGAAGCTTTCTTT. Translation: CASSYSHGGMNTEAFF. V and J are TRBV6-2 or TRBV6-3 and TRBJ1-1; D remains unclear. Germline V gives CDR1 MNHEY, CDR2 SVGEGT. This CDR3 is 16 amino acids long. V was clipped by 0 bases and J by 0 bases, with 11 bases between them.

This clonotype was recorded at least ten times. Relative to the germline gene, one junction end is altered; a read error may explain this. The genes are TRBV11-2 and TRBJ2-3, with TRBD2 as a possible D gene (6 bases). This CDR3 spans 19 amino acids. Germline CDR1 is SGHAT and CDR2 is FQNNGV. CDR3 sequence reads: CASNLPLRKLAKDTDTQYF. The DNA for the CDR3 is TGTGCCAGCAACTTACCCCTCCGGAAACTAGCTAAGGACACAGATACGCAGTATTTT.

Regarding this clonotype: A read error may produce the germline difference seen at one junction end. The chain has TRBV5-5 and TRBJ1-2, with a possible D match to TRBD1 (6 bases). The CDR3 is 13 amino acids. CDR1 and CDR2 (germline): SGHKS, YYEKEE (reference sequence). The CDR3 region is CASTQNFGQLTGF. DNA of the CDR3: TGTGCCAGCACCCAAAATTTCGGGCAATTGACAGGCTTC.

Regarding this clonotype: Its ends do not fully match the called genes, so a read error is possible. The gene calls are TRBV7-2 and TRBJ2-3; D might be TRBD1 or TRBD2, each matching 5 bases. CDR1 is SGHTA and CDR2 is FQGNSA in the germline V gene. CDR3 length: 14 amino acids. The CDR3 bases are TGTGCCGGCAGCCCGGGACGGAGCACAGATACGCAGTATTTT. Residues: CAGSPGRSTDTQYF.

Many counts were recorded for this clonotype. The chain carries TRBV20-1 and TRBJ1-5; 8 bases are a match to TRBD1. J lost 1 base, V lost 6 bases, and 2 bases had no gene match. CDR1 and CDR2 from the germline V gene are DFQATT and SNEGSKA (reference sequence). CDR3 size: 13 residues. The CDR3 DNA reads as TGCAGTGCAAACAGGGGGAGCAATCAGCCCCAGCATTTT. Protein product: CSANRGSNQPQHF.

This clonotype was counted ten times or more. V and J are TRBV15 and TRBJ2-3, with D maybe TRBD2 (6 bases). Per the germline V gene, CDR1 is LNHNV and CDR2 is YYDKDF (reference sequence). The CDR3 contains 16 residues. V gave up 0 bases and J gave up 3 bases, with 13 bases separating them. The CDR3 sequence is CATSRDHRRATDTQYF. The CDR3 DNA follows: TGTGCCACCAGCAGAGATCACCGGAGGGCAACAGATACGCAGTATTTT.

This clonotype was recorded at least ten times. The rearrangement joins TRBV13 to TRBJ2-1; TRBD2 agrees at 8 bases. The CDR3 consists of 15 residues. Germline trimming cut 4 bases from V and 3 bases from J; bases unmatched to any gene: 5. Germline lookup yields CDR1 PRHDT and CDR2 FYEKMQ (reference sequence). CDR3 nucleotide sequence: TGTGCCAGCAGCTCACGTAGCGGGGACTACAATGAGCAGTTCTTC. It is translated as CASSSRSGDYNEQFF.

This clonotype was detected many times. This rearrangement joins TRBV20-1 to TRBJ2-7; 10 bases line up with TRBD2. Germline CDR1 is DFQATT and CDR2 is SNEGSKA (reference sequence). Trimming took 2 bases from V and 2 from J; bases not matched to a gene: 3. The CDR3 runs 14 residues. DNA for the CDR3: TGCAGTGCTAGACTAGCGGGAGCTGCCTACGAGCAGTACTTC. Its translation: CSARLAGAAYEQYF.

The sample holds many counts of this clonotype. The chain uses TRBV6-5 and TRBJ2-7; 8 nucleotides match TRBD1. This CDR3 is 16 amino acids long. V shed 4 bases, J shed 2 bases, and the junction held 10 bases outside the gene matches. From germline, CDR1 is MNHEY and CDR2 SVGAGI. The CDR3 here is CASSSTFGDRTYEQYF. Written as DNA, the CDR3 is TGTGCCAGCAGTTCGACTTTTGGGGACAGGACCTACGAGCAGTACTTC.

This clonotype has a single count. A much larger clone lies a single base off, so this may be a read error. CDR3 amino acids: CASGAGNPSDVQFF. For the CDR3, the DNA is TGCGCCAGCGGTGCCGGGAACCCCTCGGATGTGCAGTTCTTC. J is TRBJ2-1 and V is TRBV10-1, with TRBD2 as a possible D gene (5 bases). The CDR3 spans 14 residues. Germline V gene data show CDR1 as WNHNN and CDR2 as SYGVQD (reference sequence). V was shortened by 8 bases and J by 12 bases, with 23 bases between the two germline ends.

The sample holds many counts of this clonotype. V is TRBV11-1 and J is TRBJ2-4; a weak D match, TRBD1 (6 bases). The CDR3 contains 18 residues. CDR1 and CDR2 (germline): SGHAT, FQDESV (reference sequence). V gave up 5 bases and J gave up 0 bases, with 20 bases separating them. The CDR3 nucleotides read TGTGCCAGCAGCCAAGCCTCGACAGGAAACTTAGCCAAAAACATTCAGTACTTC. As protein: CASSQASTGNLAKNIQYF.

At least ten counts were recorded for this clonotype. This chain connects TRBV12-3 or TRBV12-4 to TRBJ2-6; D gene ambiguous. The V and J ends lost 7 bases and 0 bases respectively, with 16 bases between them. The CDR3 is made up of 17 amino acids. The CDR3: CASTLGLANSGANVLTF. The DNA for the CDR3 is TGTGCCAGCACCTTGGGTCTGGCAAACTCTGGGGCCAACGTCCTGACTTTC.